These 18 T cell receptor beta chains were all obtained from the same sample, sequenced in a study of control samples from healthy donors and cancer patients. Measured with immunoSEQ multiplex PCR; TCRdb has only the in-frame clones, and not every one. The sample lists around 130,000 clones; 80% to 90% were seen once. The sequenced sample consisted of blood. All receptors derive from a man aged 50-59 years in good health.

This chain connects TRBV5-1 to TRBJ2-3; 10 bases fit TRBD2. The CDR3 extends over 17 amino acids. With 2 bases clipped from V and 2 bases from J, the junction kept 8 bases outside the gene matches. Germline lookup yields CDR1 SGHRS and CDR2 YFSETQ. The chain's CDR3 is CASSFGSGGSYTDTQYF. CDR3 DNA sequence: TGCGCCAGCAGCTTTGGTAGCGGGGGGTCATACACAGATACGCAGTATTTT.

This rearrangement joins TRBV9 to TRBJ1-1; 7 bases map to TRBD1. The V gene's germline CDR1 is SGDLS and CDR2 YYNGEE. The CDR3 is 14 amino acids. V lost 3 bases to trimming and J lost 5 bases; unmatched junction nucleotides: 7. CDR3 amino acids: CASSAQTGRTEAFF. The CDR3 DNA reads TGTGCCAGCAGCGCCCAGACAGGGAGAACTGAAGCTTTCTTT.

This rearrangement joins TRBV6-2 or TRBV6-3 to TRBJ1-1, with 7 bases lining up with TRBD1. V shed 2 bases, J shed 2 bases, and the junction held 8 bases outside the gene matches. Germline-derived CDR1 and CDR2 are MNHEY and SVGEGT. There are 16 residues in the CDR3. As DNA, the CDR3 is TGTGCCAGCAGTTACGGTTGGACAGGACGAAACACTGAAGCTTTCTTT. As protein: CASSYGWTGRNTEAFF.

This sequence joins TRBV6-6 and TRBJ2-7; D gene uncertain. CDR1 and CDR2 (germline): MNHNY, SVGAGI (reference sequence). V was cut by 2 bases and J by 9 bases, with 11 bases left in between. The CDR3 loop spans 12 amino acids. The CDR3 loop reads CASSYLRKGQYF. In DNA, the CDR3 is TGTGCCAGCAGTTACCTCCGTAAGGGGCAGTACTTC.

The V gene is TRBV6-5, the J gene TRBJ2-3, with 7 bases fitting TRBD1. Germline CDR1 reads MNHEY; CDR2 reads SVGAGI. V lost 4 bases and J lost 1; bases outside the gene matches: 2. The CDR3 is 14 residues long. CDR3 amino acids: CASSSGTGTDTQYF. CDR3 nucleotide sequence: TGTGCCAGCAGTTCCGGGACAGGCACAGATACGCAGTATTTT.

The gene calls are TRBV27 and TRBJ1-2, with 11 bases lining up with TRBD1. There are 15 residues in the CDR3. CDR1 MNHEY and CDR2 SMNVEV come from the germline V gene (reference sequence). V trimming: 2 bases; J trimming: 8 bases; junction bases outside the gene matches: 7. CDR3 nucleotides: TGTGCCAGCAGTTTAAATGGACAGGGGGCGCCCGGCTACACCTTC. Translation: CASSLNGQGAPGYTF.

This chain connects TRBV6-2 or TRBV6-3 to TRBJ1-1; 8 bases match TRBD1. Trimming at V came to 5 bases and at J to 5 bases, leaving 4 bases not matched to a gene. There are 13 residues in the CDR3. Germline V gene sequence: CDR1 MNHEY, CDR2 SVGEGT. CDR3 DNA sequence: TGTGCCAGCAGTCCAGGGGGCATTACTGAAGCTTTCTTT. As protein: CASSPGGITEAFF.

The chain couples TRBV6-5 to TRBJ2-7, with TRBD1 as a possible D gene (6 bases). V gave up 7 bases and J gave up 3 bases, with 19 bases separating them. CDR3 length: 15 residues. CDR1 is MNHEY and CDR2 is SVGAGI in the germline V gene. The chain's CDR3 is CASILMEVTGYEQYF. The CDR3 DNA sequence: TGTGCCAGCATCTTAATGGAGGTGACAGGCTACGAGCAGTACTTC.

The gene calls are TRBV5-1 and TRBJ1-4; 8 positions match TRBD1. After removal of 4 bases from V and 1 base from J, the junction contained 6 bases not matched to a gene. Germline CDR1 and CDR2: SGHRS and YFSETQ. The length of the CDR3 is 16 residues. The CDR3 here is CASSPTDRGTNEKLFF. CDR3 nucleotide sequence: TGCGCCAGCAGCCCCACCGACAGGGGAACTAATGAAAAACTGTTTTTT.

The chain links TRBV7-9 to TRBJ2-7; 12 bases match TRBD2. The germline gives CDR1 SEHNR, CDR2 FQNEAQ (reference sequence). The length of the CDR3 is 13 residues. V shed 7 bases and J 7 bases; nucleotides not matched to a gene: 5. The chain's CDR3 is CASIGLAGSEQYF. Here the CDR3 DNA reads TGTGCCAGCATAGGACTAGCGGGGAGTGAGCAGTACTTC.

The chain links TRBV28 to TRBJ1-2; D is perhaps TRBD1 (5 bases). CDR3 length: 13 residues. Germline CDR1 is MDHEN and CDR2 is SYDVKM. Trimming removed 6 bases at V and 4 bases at J, with 12 bases between. Written as DNA, the CDR3 is TGTGCCAGCAGGTCGTCAGGGATCTATGGCTACACCTTC. It specifies CASRSSGIYGYTF.

This chain links TRBV30 with TRBJ2-7; D gene uncertain. The germline V gene has CDR1 GTSNPN and CDR2 SVGIG (reference sequence). The ends were cut back, 3 bases at V and 3 bases at J, with 12 bases in the middle. The CDR3 sequence is 13 residues long. The CDR3 region has the DNA TGTGCCTGGAGCTTCCGTGGGGTCTACGAGCAGTACTTC. It encodes CAWSFRGVYEQYF.

This chain uses TRBV4-3 with TRBJ1-6; the D is unclear. Germline loops: CDR1 LGHNA, CDR2 YSLEER. V was pared by 0 bases and J by 10 bases, with 13 bases between. The CDR3 extends over 15 amino acids. CDR3 protein: CASSQDPRGNSPLHF. DNA of the CDR3: TGCGCCAGCAGCCAAGACCCGCGCGGGAACTCACCCCTCCACTTT.

The chain is built from TRBV20-1 and TRBJ1-4; D gene unclear. Deletions cut 3 bases from V and 7 bases from J, with 3 bases between. The CDR3 is made up of 10 amino acids. In germline, CDR1 is DFQATT, CDR2 SNEGSKA (reference sequence). The CDR3 DNA sequence: TGCAGTGCTAGGGGTGAAAAACTGTTTTTT. This gives the protein CSARGEKLFF.

The J gene is TRBJ2-3, the V gene TRBV5-1, with 8 bases matching TRBD2. Germline trimming cut 2 bases from V and 2 bases from J; bases unmatched to any gene: 1. The CDR3 length is 14 residues. Per the germline V gene, CDR1 is SGHRS and CDR2 is YFSETQ. DNA of the CDR3: TGCGCCAGCAGCTTCGGGGGGGCCACAGATACGCAGTATTTT. Amino acid sequence: CASSFGGATDTQYF.

In its sample, this clone was seen a few times. This chain links TRBV2 with TRBJ1-2; TRBD1 is a possible D gene (5 bases). The CDR3 has 13 residues. V lost 8 bases to trimming and J lost 4 bases, with 14 bases between them. The germline V gene has CDR1 SNHLY and CDR2 FYNNEI. CDR3 nucleotides: TGTGCCAGCCAACACGGGGCCGGCTATGGCTACACCTTC. Amino acid sequence: CASQHGAGYGYTF.

This rearrangement joins TRBV9 to TRBJ2-7; D gene ambiguous. Germline values: CDR1 SGDLS, CDR2 YYNGEE. The length of the CDR3 is 13 residues. The V gene lost 4 bases and the J gene lost 7 bases, with 15 bases spanning the gap. In DNA form, the CDR3 reads TGTGCCAGCAGCCCCGGCGGCCGTAGTGAGCAGTACTTC. It translates to CASSPGGRSEQYF.

This chain connects TRBV6-5 to TRBJ2-3, with D perhaps matching TRBD2 (5 bases). Per the germline V gene, CDR1 is MNHEY and CDR2 is SVGAGI. The V gene lost 5 bases and the J gene lost 0 bases, with 12 bases spanning the gap. This CDR3 has 15 residues. The CDR3 is CASSPRTGSTDTQYF. As DNA, the CDR3 is TGTGCCAGCAGTCCGAGGACTGGTAGCACAGATACGCAGTATTTT.